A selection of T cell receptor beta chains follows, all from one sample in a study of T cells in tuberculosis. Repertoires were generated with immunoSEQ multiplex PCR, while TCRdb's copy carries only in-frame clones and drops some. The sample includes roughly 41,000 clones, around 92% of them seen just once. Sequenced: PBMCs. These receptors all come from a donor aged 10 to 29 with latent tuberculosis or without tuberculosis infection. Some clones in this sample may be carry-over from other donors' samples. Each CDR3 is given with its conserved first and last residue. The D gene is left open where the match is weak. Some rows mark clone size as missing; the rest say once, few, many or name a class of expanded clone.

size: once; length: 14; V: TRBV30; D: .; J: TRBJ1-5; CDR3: CAWSTGQGRQPQHF; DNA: TGTGCCTGGAGTACCGGCCAGGGCCGGCAGCCCCAGCATTTT
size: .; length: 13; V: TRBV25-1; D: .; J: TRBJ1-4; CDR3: CASSRQANEKLFF; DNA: TGTGCCAGCAGCCGACAGGCGAATGAAAAACTGTTTTTT
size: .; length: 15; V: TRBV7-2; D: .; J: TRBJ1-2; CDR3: CASSPGLATIYGYTF; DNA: TGTGCCAGCAGCCCCGGACTGGCGACGATCTATGGCTACACCTTC
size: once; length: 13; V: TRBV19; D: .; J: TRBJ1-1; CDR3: CASKQGSGTEAFF; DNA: TGTGCCAGTAAGCAGGGTTCTGGCACTGAAGCTTTCTTT
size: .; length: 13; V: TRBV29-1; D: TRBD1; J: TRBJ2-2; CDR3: CSVHRGNTGELFF; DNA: TGCAGCGTTCACAGGGGGAACACCGGGGAGCTGTTTTTT
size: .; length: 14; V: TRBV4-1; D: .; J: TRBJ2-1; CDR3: CASSQLDRYNEQFF; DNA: TGCGCCAGCAGCCAGTTGGACAGATACAATGAGCAGTTCTTC
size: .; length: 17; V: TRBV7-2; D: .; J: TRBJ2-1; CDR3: CASSPSLLAALPNEQFF; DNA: TGTGCCAGCAGCCCCAGTCTGTTGGCGGCCCTCCCCAATGAGCAGTTCTTC
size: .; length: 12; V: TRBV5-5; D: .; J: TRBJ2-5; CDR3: CASSLRGETQYF; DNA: TGTGCCAGCAGCTTGAGAGGAGAGACCCAGTACTTC
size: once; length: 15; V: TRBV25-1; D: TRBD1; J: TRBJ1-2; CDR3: CASSELGTVDYGYTF; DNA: TGTGCCAGCAGTGAATTAGGGACAGTAGATTATGGCTACACCTTC
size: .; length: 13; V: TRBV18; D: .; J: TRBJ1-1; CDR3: CASSLTGKAEAFF; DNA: TGTGCCAGCTCGCTTACAGGGAAGGCTGAAGCTTTCTTT
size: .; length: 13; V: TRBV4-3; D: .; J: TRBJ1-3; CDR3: CATGSGAGNTIYF; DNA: TGCGCTACAGGGTCCGGGGCTGGAAACACCATATATTTT
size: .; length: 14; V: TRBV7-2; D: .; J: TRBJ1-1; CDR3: CASSASLMNTEAFF; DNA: TGTGCCAGCAGCGCCAGTCTGATGAACACTGAAGCTTTCTTT
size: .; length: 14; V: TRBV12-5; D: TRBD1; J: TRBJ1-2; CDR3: CASGSVTGNYGYTF; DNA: TGTGCTAGTGGTTCGGTGACAGGGAACTATGGCTACACCTTC
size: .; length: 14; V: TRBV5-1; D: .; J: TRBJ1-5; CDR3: CASSLGGSNQPQHF; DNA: TGCGCCAGCAGCCTAGGAGGAAGCAATCAGCCCCAGCATTTT
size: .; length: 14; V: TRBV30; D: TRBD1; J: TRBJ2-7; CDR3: CAWSVRDRLYEQYF; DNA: TGTGCCTGGAGTGTACGGGACAGGCTTTACGAGCAGTACTTC
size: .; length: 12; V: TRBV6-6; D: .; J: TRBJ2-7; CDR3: CASSQTSYEQYF; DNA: TGTGCCAGCAGTCAAACTAGCTACGAGCAGTACTTC
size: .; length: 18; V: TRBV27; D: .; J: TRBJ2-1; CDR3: CASSPIPGWRGLRNEQFF; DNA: TGTGCCAGCAGTCCCATCCCAGGGTGGAGGGGGCTTCGGAATGAGCAGTTCTTC
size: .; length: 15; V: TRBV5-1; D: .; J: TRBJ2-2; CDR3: CASSLATGNTGELFF; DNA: TGCGCCAGCAGCTTGGCGACGGGGAACACCGGGGAGCTGTTTTTT
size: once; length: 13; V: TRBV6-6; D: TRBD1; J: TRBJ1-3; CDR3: CASGRDRGNTIYF; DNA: TGTGCCAGCGGTAGGGACAGGGGAAACACCATATATTTT
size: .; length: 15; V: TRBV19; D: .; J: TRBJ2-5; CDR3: CASSILAGRGETQYF; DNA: TGTGCCAGTAGTATATTGGCTGGTAGGGGAGAGACCCAGTACTTC
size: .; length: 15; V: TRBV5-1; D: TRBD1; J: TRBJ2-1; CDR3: CASSSGTGYIDEQFF; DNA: TGCGCCAGCAGCTCCGGGACAGGGTATATCGATGAGCAGTTCTTC
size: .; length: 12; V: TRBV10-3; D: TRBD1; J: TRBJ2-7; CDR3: CATASGGNEQYF; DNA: TGTGCCACGGCGTCAGGGGGCAACGAGCAGTACTTC